This is a list of T cell receptor beta chains from one sample in a study of PD-L1 blockade in urothelial cancer. Produced via immunoSEQ multiplex PCR; TCRdb's table is partial and in-frame only. The table records about 52,000 clones, roughly 84% of them present only once. The specimen comprised PBMCs, sampled around atezolizumab (anti-PD-L1) treatment. These receptors all stem from a man aged 45 to 65 with urothelial cancer. CDR3s include the opening cysteine and the closing phenylalanine or tryptophan. The D gene is left open where the match is weak. Where a row states a size, it is once, few, many or the class of an expanded clone; other rows omit it.

j_call: TRBJ2-7; clone_size: NA; v_call: TRBV18; d_call: NA; cdr3_nt: TGTGCCAGCTCATCTGGGAGTGGACTCACGGGGCAGTACTTC; cdr3_aa: CASSSGSGLTGQYF
j_call: TRBJ2-3; clone_size: NA; v_call: TRBV7-2; d_call: TRBD1; cdr3_nt: TGTGCCAGCAGCATCGGGACAGGAAGCACAGATACGCAGTATTTT; cdr3_aa: CASSIGTGSTDTQYF
j_call: TRBJ2-1; clone_size: NA; v_call: TRBV5-3; d_call: TRBD2; cdr3_nt: TGTGCCAGAAGCAAAGGGCGGGAGAGGTACAATGAGCAGTTCTTC; cdr3_aa: CARSKGRERYNEQFF
j_call: TRBJ2-6; clone_size: NA; v_call: TRBV12-5; d_call: NA; cdr3_nt: TGTGCTAGTGGTAGCACCAGGGATGGGGCCAACGTCCTGACTTTC; cdr3_aa: CASGSTRDGANVLTF
j_call: TRBJ2-1; clone_size: NA; v_call: TRBV14; d_call: NA; cdr3_nt: TGTGCCAGCAGCCATTATGAGGGCTCCTACAATGAGCAGTTCTTC; cdr3_aa: CASSHYEGSYNEQFF
j_call: TRBJ2-3; clone_size: NA; v_call: TRBV5-1; d_call: TRBD2; cdr3_nt: TGCGCCAGCAGCCGGACTAGCGGGAGAGGCGCAGATACGCAGTATTTT; cdr3_aa: CASSRTSGRGADTQYF
j_call: TRBJ1-2; clone_size: once; v_call: TRBV9; d_call: NA; cdr3_nt: TGTGCCAGCAGCCATTCCCTTCAAGGGGCGCCGGACTATGGCTACACCTTC; cdr3_aa: CASSHSLQGAPDYGYTF
j_call: TRBJ2-4; clone_size: NA; v_call: TRBV5-8; d_call: NA; cdr3_nt: TGTGCCAGCAGCTTGGTACTAGCCGAAAACATTCAGTACTTC; cdr3_aa: CASSLVLAENIQYF
j_call: TRBJ2-5; clone_size: NA; v_call: TRBV6-5; d_call: TRBD2; cdr3_nt: TGTGCCAGCAAAAGGGACTACCGGGAGGTGGAGACCCAGTACTTC; cdr3_aa: CASKRDYREVETQYF
j_call: TRBJ2-1; clone_size: once; v_call: TRBV7-8; d_call: TRBD2; cdr3_nt: TGTGCCAGCAGCTTAGAGTCGGGAGGACACAATGAGCAGTTCTTC; cdr3_aa: CASSLESGGHNEQFF
j_call: TRBJ1-1; clone_size: NA; v_call: TRBV7-6; d_call: NA; cdr3_nt: TGTGCCAGCAGCTCCTTGGGGGGGACCGCTTTCTTT; cdr3_aa: CASSSLGGTAFF
j_call: TRBJ2-5; clone_size: once; v_call: TRBV5-4; d_call: NA; cdr3_nt: TGTGCCAGCACCGTCAACCGTCAACTACGAGGGGAGACCCAGTACTTC; cdr3_aa: CASTVNRQLRGETQYF
j_call: TRBJ2-5; clone_size: once; v_call: TRBV29-1; d_call: NA; cdr3_nt: TGCAGCGTCCCAGGACACATTAAAACCATCTCACAAGAGACCCAGTACTTC; cdr3_aa: CSVPGHIKTISQETQYF
j_call: TRBJ2-7; clone_size: NA; v_call: TRBV5-1; d_call: TRBD1; cdr3_nt: TGCGCCAGCAGCCCTGAGACAGGGGTTTTCGGGCAGTACTTC; cdr3_aa: CASSPETGVFGQYF
j_call: TRBJ1-4; clone_size: NA; v_call: TRBV7-9; d_call: NA; cdr3_nt: TGTGCCAGCAGCTGGGAGGGGGAAAAACTGTTTTTT; cdr3_aa: CASSWEGEKLFF
j_call: TRBJ2-7; clone_size: NA; v_call: TRBV6-5; d_call: TRBD2; cdr3_nt: TGTGCCAGCAGTTCGGGAGGGGACTACGAGCAGTACTTC; cdr3_aa: CASSSGGDYEQYF
j_call: TRBJ2-3; clone_size: few; v_call: TRBV5-4; d_call: TRBD2; cdr3_nt: TGTGCCAGCAGGTCCCAGCGGGGAAGCACAGATACGCAGTATTTT; cdr3_aa: CASRSQRGSTDTQYF
j_call: TRBJ1-1; clone_size: NA; v_call: TRBV19; d_call: NA; cdr3_nt: TGTGCCAGTAGTATGGCGAACACTGAAGCTTTCTTT; cdr3_aa: CASSMANTEAFF